This T cell receptor beta chain was identified during a study of blood T cell repertoires in COVID-19 (dated by TCRdb to about 2020). With regard to the full study: Samples covering the acute and convalescent phases of COVID-19 were provided by collaborators in the United States, Italy and Spain. The samples were drawn from two sources: the first 160 participants of the ongoing ImmuneRACE study, and over 1,000 subjects contributed by 6 global collaborators. The repertoires were made available in a free public database intended to serve as a resource for research on the immune response to SARS-CoV-2. Deeply sampled blood TCRbeta repertoires from subjects exposed to, actively infected with, or recovered from COVID-19 were included in the dataset. The material from the prospective study consisted of cDNA or gDNA derived from T cells, B-cell-depleted T cells, or PBMCs. Where HLA class I and class II types were available, the types were taken from metadata supplied by the sample provider, not from assay-based typing. Sample metadata almost always included a de-identified subject ID, COVID-19 status, age in years and sex. Beyond this particular receptor, the publication reports: How much clinical and demographic metadata was included differed by source and by participant, and the metadata was provided uncurated.

TCRbeta CDR3 regions were amplified from genomic DNA using the immunoSEQ Assay, a bias-controlled multiplex PCR. The published analysis was carried out like this. Within the assay, amplification of reference gene primers was used to estimate how many nucleated cells each sample contained. To quantify the absolute abundance of each unique TCRbeta CDR3 rearrangement, sequence reads were collapsed and filtered. For each sample, productive Simpson clonality was calculated as the square root of Simpson's diversity index over productive rearrangements. TCRdb carries this immuneACCESS record with in-frame sequences only. Its versions omit some clonotypes, under half of them owing to an unresolved V gene in the studies checked, with the rest unexplained. V and J calls and clone size follow that table, whereas D and trimming were derived from the DNA. The sample contains approximately 280,000 clones, approximately 91% of them found a single time. The ten largest make up around 12% of the sample.

Each collaborating institution followed its own protocols to collect whole blood in K2EDTA tubes. For TCRbeta analysis, collaborators shipped samples as frozen whole blood, isolated PBMCs, or DNA extracted from either of those sample types. A remark on this clone: Its antigen remains undetermined. Nothing much larger sits one base from this clone, and base qualities are not available.

Cut back by 4 bases and 3 bases, the V and J ends lie 12 bases apart. Its CDR3 holds 14 amino acids, cysteine through phenylalanine. Of the read, only the CDR3 DNA is kept; its 42 bases are in frame from base 1. The germline V gene (reference sequence) supplies CDR1 LGHDT and CDR2 YNNKEL. The sequenced sample was peripheral blood. The chain is assembled from TRBV3-1 (or the pseudogene TRBV3-2) and TRBJ1-2; no D segment can be confidently identified. This clonotype was obtained from a woman aged 60-75 years with acute or convalescent COVID-19. The CDR3 is CASSPLTGYYGYTF. The nucleotide sequence reads as follows: TGTGCCAGCAGCCCCCTAACGGGTTACTATGGCTACACCTTC.